This TCR beta chain derives from a study of T cell responses to AZD1222 COVID-19 vaccine. This clone came up a few times. Data came from immunoSEQ multiplex PCR; TCRdb stores just in-frame clones and leaves some out. In the table there are about 59,000 clones, around 84% of which are singletons. The CDR3 runs 12 residues. This TCR was sampled from an adult in good health. The sample in question was peripheral blood, obtained on day 0 of AZD1222 vaccination. V gene TRBV7-5 combines with J gene TRBJ2-2; TRBD2, the table's D call, lacks a check against the DNA. TRBV7-5 is listed as a pseudogene. CDR3 sequence reads: CARSPYTGELFF. CDR3 DNA: TGTGCCAGAAGCCCCTACACCGGGGAGCTGTTTTTT.